The 5 T cell receptor beta chains listed next were all sequenced from one sample in a study of cytomegalovirus exposure and HLA in healthy donors. Sequencing used immunoSEQ multiplex PCR; TCRdb keeps in-frame clones, though not all of them. The table shows fewer than 200,000 clones, with about 89% occurring only once. Sequenced material: PBMCs. Source of these receptors: a woman aged 18-29 years in good health and CMV-seropositive.

The chain combines TRBV19 with TRBJ2-3; 8 bases line up with TRBD2. The J segment lost 7 bases and the V segment lost 4 bases, leaving 10 bases of the junction unmatched. There are 15 residues in the CDR3. Germline V CDR1 and CDR2: LNHDA, SQIVND (reference sequence). CDR3 protein: CASSTAGGPRYTQYF. The CDR3 DNA is TGTGCCAGTAGTACCGCGGGGGGTCCCCGTTATACGCAGTATTTT.

In DNA, the CDR3 is TGCGCCAGCAGCCAAGACCGAATGACAACGAACACTGAAGCTTTCTTT. Encoded protein: CASSQDRMTTNTEAFF. V gene TRBV4-3 combines with J gene TRBJ1-1; no reliable D call. The V gene lost 0 bases and the J gene lost 1 base, with 12 bases spanning the gap. The CDR3 covers 16 residues. Germline V CDR1 and CDR2: LGHNA, YSLEER.

The rearrangement uses TRBV28 and TRBJ2-5, with a tentative D call TRBD1 (6 bases). This CDR3 is 13 amino acids long. Looked up from germline, CDR1 is MDHEN and CDR2 is SYDVKM. V dropped 9 bases and J dropped 3 bases, with 14 bases sitting between them. The CDR3 sequence: CASNREKKETQYF. CDR3 coding DNA: TGTGCCAGTAACAGGGAAAAGAAAGAGACCCAGTACTTC. The full variable domain, its missing parts supplied by reference TRBV28 and TRBJ2-5, is DVKVTQSSRYLVKRTGEKVFLECVQDMDHENMFWYRQDPGLGLRLIYFSYDVKMKEKGDIPEGYSVSREKKERFSLILESASTNQTSMYLCASNREKKETQYFGPGTRLLVL.

This clone came up a few times. This rearrangement joins TRBV7-9 to TRBJ2-7; a possible D gene is TRBD2 (5 bases). The V end was cut by 5 bases, the J end by 6 bases, with 11 bases between. CDR3 size: 12 residues. Germline CDR1 and CDR2: SEHNR and FQNEAQ (reference sequence). Written as DNA, the CDR3 is TGTGCCAGCAGCCCAGTACTAGTCGAGCAGTACTTC. Residues: CASSPVLVEQYF.

The rearrangement links TRBV9 to TRBJ2-1; D is possibly TRBD2 (5 bases). CDR1 and CDR2 from the germline V gene are SGDLS and YYNGEE. Trimming shortened V by 2 bases and J by 4 bases, and 13 bases separated the two germline ends. The CDR3 covers 15 residues. The CDR3 region is CASSVARGPYNEQFF. The CDR3 nucleotides read TGTGCCAGCAGCGTTGCGAGAGGGCCTTACAATGAGCAGTTCTTC. The whole variable domain, filled in from reference TRBV9 and TRBJ2-1, reads DSGVTQTPKHLITATGQRVTLRCSPRSGDLSVYWYQQSLDQGLQFLIQYYNGEERAKGNILERFSAQQFPDLHSELNLSSLELGDSALYFCASSVARGPYNEQFFGPGTRLTVL.